This entry concerns a single TCR beta chain. What it binds is not known. The CDR3 end is not reached by the read, which stops 3 residues before it; the germline J gene fills it in. This specimen belongs to a study of T cell clonality in common variable immunodeficiency. Whole-study findings and limits: Fewer deletions and N-nucleotide insertions were reportedly seen in common variable immunodeficiency TCR beta sequences.

Trimming shortened V by 4 bases and J by 3 bases, and 7 bases separated the two germline ends. The CDR3 covers 13 residues. Germline lookup yields CDR1 SNHLY and CDR2 FYNNEI. Profiled with immunoSEQ multiplex PCR; TCRdb holds only in-frame clones, not every one. This sample carries about 1,600 clones, none of them present only once. This clonotype was sampled from a human donor with common variable immunodeficiency. The sample taken for sequencing was peripheral blood mononuclear cells. This sequence joins TRBV2 and TRBJ1-5; unclear D gene. The sequenced part of the CDR3 DNA is TGTGCCAGCAGTGCCAGGATCAATCAGCCC. Encoded protein: CASSARINQP. The complete CDR3 reads CASSARINQPQHF.